In this sample, the clone carrying this T cell receptor (beta chain) turned up many times. Its target is not known. Looked up from germline, CDR1 is SEHNR and CDR2 is FQNEAQ (reference sequence). Deletions cut 2 bases from V and 4 bases from J, with 14 bases between. This CDR3 is built from 16 residues. These data are taken from a study of T-cell memory formation after mild COVID-19. Looking at the study overall: Largely donor-specific TCR clusters were found. Study-wide results and caveats: Second-wave clones reaching peak frequency on day 37 lacked confirmed SARS-CoV-2 specificity. The study detected some responding clones in pre-infection memory, suggesting cross-reactive memory joined. Largely, contracting CD4+ clones fell within CM and EM, and contracting CD8+ clones within EMRA.

A single record per CDR3 protein comes from TCRdb applying MiXCR to the 5' RACE reads. The sample carries 120,000 to 150,000 distinct CDR3 sequences, about 5.7% recorded once. This clonotype originated in an adult woman who had mild COVID-19 (a few samples of this study predate the infection). Cell type and time point are not known. The sample comprised PBMCs or a T cell subset sorted from them (not recorded which). The chain carries TRBV7-9 and TRBJ2-2; TRBD2 might be the D (6 bases). The CDR3, as DNA: TGTGCCAGCAGCTTACGGCTTGGCGGGGCCACCGGGGAGCTGTTTTTT. It translates to CASSLRLGGATGELFF.